This entry concerns a single T cell receptor (beta chain). Unmatched junction bases numbered 7, after V lost 5 bases and J lost 3 bases. The CDR3 is made up of 16 amino acids. Germline V gene lookup returns CDR1 MNHEY and CDR2 SMNVEV (reference sequence). This sample stems from a study of blood T cell repertoires in COVID-19. Study as a whole: Collection of acute and convalescent COVID-19 samples took place in the United States, Italy and Spain. PBMCs, B-cell-depleted T cells, or T cells provided the cDNA or gDNA that made up the material.

As processed by the authors: Amplified reference gene primers provided the basis for estimating nucleated cell counts. Generated by immunoSEQ multiplex PCR, the TCRdb table keeps only in-frame clones and is missing some. From that table come the V and J calls and clone size; the DNA was used to work out D and trimming. The table includes approximately 170,000 clones, around 85% detected once. Specimen: peripheral blood. The source of this sequence is a woman aged 45 to 65 with acute or convalescent COVID-19. The rearrangement uses TRBV27 and TRBJ2-4, with TRBD1 identical over 10 bases. CDR3 region: CASSLGQGIVKNIQYF. Here the CDR3 DNA reads TGTGCCAGCAGTCTGGGACAGGGGATCGTCAAAAACATTCAGTACTTC.